The 24 T cell receptor beta chains below all came from one sample that was sequenced in a study of cytomegalovirus exposure and HLA in healthy donors. The repertoire was sequenced with immunoSEQ multiplex PCR; TCRdb's copy has only in-frame clones and lacks some. The repertoire includes 300,000 to 400,000 clones, 86% of them detected once, and over 0.75% sits in the top ten. The material sequenced was PBMCs. These TCRs come from a woman younger than 30 in good health and CMV-seronegative.

In its sample, this clone was seen once. V usage is TRBV14 and J usage is TRBJ2-1, with TRBD2 matching 12 bases. The germline V gene has CDR1 SGHDN and CDR2 FVKESK. This CDR3 has 15 residues. J was trimmed by 4 bases and V by 6 bases; bases with no gene match: 4. CDR3 protein: CASRPLAGGYNEQFF. CDR3 DNA sequence: TGTGCCAGCAGACCTCTAGCGGGAGGGTACAATGAGCAGTTCTTC.

The chain employs TRBV6-1 and TRBJ1-2; D gene unclear. The CDR3 has 15 residues. CDR1 MNHNS and CDR2 SASEGT come from the germline V gene. Trimming took off 2 bases at V and 4 bases at J, with 14 bases between the two ends. CDR3: CASSETSPRGYGYTF. CDR3 DNA: TGTGCCAGCAGTGAAACAAGCCCTCGAGGCTATGGCTACACCTTC.

The chain carries TRBV11-2 and TRBJ2-3; possible D gene TRBD2, 6 bases. The CDR3 spans 12 residues. V was pared by 5 bases and J by 11 bases, with 14 bases between. CDR1 SGHAT and CDR2 FQNNGV come from the germline V gene. The CDR3 reads CASSRTQEGQYF. The CDR3 DNA follows: TGTGCCAGCAGCCGTACACAGGAGGGGCAGTATTTT.

The chain carries TRBV29-1 and TRBJ2-2, with TRBD1 as a possible D gene (6 bases). Trimming pared 7 bases from V and 6 bases from J, leaving 12 bases between. From germline, CDR1 is SQVTM and CDR2 ANQGSEA. The CDR3 runs to 12 residues. CDR3 amino acids: CSEATGSGELFF. DNA of the CDR3: TGCAGCGAAGCAACAGGGTCCGGGGAGCTGTTTTTT.

V gene TRBV4-1 combines with J gene TRBJ2-7; tentative D call: TRBD1 (5 bases). The CDR3 consists of 14 residues. Germline V gene data show CDR1 as MGHRA and CDR2 as YSYEKL. The ends were cut back, 1 base at V and 6 bases at J, with 13 bases in the middle. CDR3 bases: TGCGCCAGCAGCCAAGGGGCGACAGTTTCCGAGCAGTACTTC. Protein: CASSQGATVSEQYF.

The CDR3 here is CATLVLGEAFF. CDR3 sequence (DNA): TGTGCCACACTCGTTCTCGGTGAAGCTTTCTTT. This chain uses TRBV2 with TRBJ1-1; D gene ambiguous. Germline assignment: CDR1 SNHLY and CDR2 FYNNEI. The CDR3 covers 11 residues. Trimming cost V 10 bases and J 7 bases, with 13 bases left between them.

V gene TRBV5-6 combines with J gene TRBJ2-1; D gene unclear. Looked up from germline, CDR1 is SGHDT and CDR2 is YYEEEE. CDR3 length: 12 amino acids. Trimming left V 0 bases short and J 5 bases short, with 3 bases between. The CDR3 bases are TGTGCCAGCAGCTTGGCCAACAATGAGCAGTTCTTC. Its translation: CASSLANNEQFF.

V and J are TRBV6-5 and TRBJ1-5; 9 bases map to TRBD1. Germline V lookup: CDR1 MNHEY, CDR2 SVGAGI. Trimming took 8 bases from V and 7 from J; bases not matched to a gene: 12. The CDR3 is 15 amino acids. The DNA of the CDR3 is TGTGCCAGCTCAACAGGGGGCGCCGAAGGACAGCCCCAGCATTTT. It specifies CASSTGGAEGQPQHF.

The chain carries TRBV9 and TRBJ2-2; 8 bases align to TRBD2. The germline V gene encodes CDR1 SGDLS and CDR2 YYNGEE. V was pared by 3 bases and J by 6 bases, with 10 bases of the junction left unmatched. This CDR3 has 16 residues. The CDR3 nucleotides read TGTGCCAGCAGCGAGGGCCTCGGGGGGGGCCCCGGGGAGCTGTTTTTT. This gives the protein CASSEGLGGGPGELFF.

This clone has only one observation. This chain links TRBV6-4 with TRBJ1-2, with TRBD1 matching 7 bases. V lost 4 bases, J lost 8 bases, and 13 bases stayed unmatched. Germline CDR1 is MRHNA and CDR2 is SNTAGT. This CDR3 comprises 15 residues. The CDR3: CASSVNRDTQGGYTF. The CDR3, as DNA: TGTGCCAGCAGTGTAAACCGGGACACACAGGGGGGCTACACCTTC.

The chain uses TRBV4-1 and TRBJ2-5, with D possibly matching TRBD2 (6 bases). The germline gives CDR1 MGHRA, CDR2 YSYEKL. V was clipped by 1 base and J by 4 bases, with 13 bases between them. The CDR3 runs to 15 residues. The CDR3 DNA sequence: TGCGCCAGCAGCCAAGTCCCGGGGGTGGGAGAGACCCAGTACTTC. This encodes CASSQVPGVGETQYF.

This clone was seen just once. J is TRBJ2-1 and V is TRBV7-9; a weak D match, TRBD2 (6 bases). CDR1 and CDR2 (germline): SEHNR, FQNEAQ (reference sequence). Trimming left V 4 bases short and J 8 bases short, with 6 bases between. The CDR3 is 11 residues long. CDR3 sequence: CASSSGDEQFF. The CDR3 bases are TGTGCCAGCAGCTCGGGGGATGAGCAGTTCTTC.

The chain is built from TRBV6-5 and TRBJ2-7; D uncertain. CDR1 is MNHEY, CDR2 SVGAGI, per germline. The V and J ends lost 6 bases and 3 bases respectively, with 12 bases between them. The CDR3 runs to 13 residues. The DNA of the CDR3 is TGTGCCAGCAGCCCGCGACTTATCTACGAGCAGTACTTC. This translates into CASSPRLIYEQYF.

The genes are TRBV4-1 and TRBJ2-1; TRBD2 is a possible D gene (5 bases). This CDR3 has 16 residues. CDR1 is MGHRA and CDR2 is YSYEKL in the germline V gene. Trimming took 3 bases from V and 6 from J, leaving 18 bases between them. The CDR3 coding sequence is TGCGCCAGCAGCCAGGCCAGCGGACCACTAGGCAATGAGCAGTTCTTC. It is translated as CASSQASGPLGNEQFF.

The chain combines TRBV5-5 with TRBJ2-7; D is perhaps TRBD1 (6 bases). This CDR3 contains 14 residues. The V gene lost 4 bases and the J gene lost 3 bases, with 14 bases spanning the gap. The V gene's germline CDR1 is SGHKS and CDR2 YYEKEE (reference sequence). This chain's CDR3 is CASSPAGARYEQYF. The CDR3 DNA sequence: TGTGCCAGCAGCCCTGCAGGGGCCCGCTACGAGCAGTACTTC.

A word on this clone: Other DNA variants within this sample encode the same CDR3. The chain recombines TRBV9 with TRBJ2-5; the D gene is possibly TRBD2 (5 bases). The CDR3 consists of 11 residues. V gave up 4 bases and J gave up 5 bases, with 6 bases separating them. Germline values: CDR1 SGDLS, CDR2 YYNGEE. The CDR3 sequence: CASSSGETQYF. Written as DNA, the CDR3 is TGTGCCAGCAGCTCGGGGGAGACCCAGTACTTC.

The chain carries TRBV19 and TRBJ2-1; 12 bases are shared with TRBD2. V gave up 6 bases and J gave up 6 bases; unmatched junction bases: 21. Germline lookup yields CDR1 LNHDA and CDR2 SQIVND (reference sequence). The CDR3 is 20 amino acids. The DNA of the CDR3 is TGTGCCAGTAGCCGGCCGGGGCTAGCGGGGGGGCAGGCTCTCGGCAATGAGCAGTTCTTC. It codes for CASSRPGLAGGQALGNEQFF.

The rearrangement links TRBV4-2 to TRBJ1-1; 11 bases fit TRBD1. CDR1 is LGHNA, CDR2 YNFKEQ, per germline. The V segment lost 4 bases and the J segment 4 bases; nucleotides outside the gene matches: 8. The CDR3 totals 16 residues. CDR3 DNA: TGTGCCAGCAGCCCTACAACCGGGACAGGGGGCACTGAAGCTTTCTTT. Amino acids: CASSPTTGTGGTEAFF.

The chain has TRBV28 and TRBJ1-5, with 8 bases that match TRBD1. The CDR3 sequence is 15 residues long. Trimming at V came to 5 bases and at J to 4 bases, leaving 7 bases not matched to a gene. Germline loops: CDR1 MDHEN, CDR2 SYDVKM. For the CDR3, the DNA is TGTGCCAGCAGTCCGGACAGGGAAGGTAATCAGCCCCAGCATTTT. The encoded protein is CASSPDREGNQPQHF.

This rearrangement joins TRBV15 to TRBJ1-1, with TRBD1 as a possible D gene (6 bases). Germline loops: CDR1 LNHNV, CDR2 YYDKDF (reference sequence). The CDR3 spans 15 residues. V was clipped by 11 bases and J by 1 base, with 20 bases between them. The CDR3 DNA is TGTGCCCCACGCGGGGGGCATGCCGCGAACACTGAAGCTTTCTTT. As protein: CAPRGGHAANTEAFF.

As for this clone: Sequence at one end of the junction differs from germline and may be a read error. The rearrangement links TRBV27 to TRBJ2-7; 9 bases fit TRBD2. Germline V gene sequence: CDR1 MNHEY, CDR2 SMNVEV (reference sequence). The CDR3 length is 13 residues. The CDR3 DNA reads TGTGCCACCAGTAGCGGGGGATCCTACGAGCAGTACTTC. Translation gives CATSSGGSYEQYF.

The chain uses TRBV6-4 and TRBJ1-6; TRBD1 aligns across 11 bases. This CDR3 comprises 14 residues. Germline V lookup: CDR1 MRHNA, CDR2 SNTAGT. Trimming cost V 2 bases and J 9 bases; bases outside gene matches: 0. CDR3 nucleotide sequence: TGTGCCAGCAGTGACGGACAGGGGGCTTCACCCCTCCACTTT. Translated, it gives CASSDGQGASPLHF.

The CDR3 sequence: CATSPRGVEETQYF. The CDR3, as DNA: TGTGCCACCAGCCCCCGGGGGGTGGAAGAGACCCAGTACTTC. V is TRBV15 and J is TRBJ2-5; 7 bases fit TRBD2. This CDR3 spans 14 amino acids. Germline V gives CDR1 LNHNV, CDR2 YYDKDF (reference sequence). V gave up 5 bases and J gave up 3 bases; unmatched junction bases: 6.

The J gene is TRBJ2-7, the V gene TRBV5-8; D is unclear. This CDR3 is 16 amino acids long. The V and J ends lost 0 bases and 2 bases respectively, with 15 bases between them. Germline V gives CDR1 SGHTS, CDR2 YDEGEE. The CDR3 loop is CASSLALASLTYEQYF. The DNA of the CDR3 is TGTGCCAGCAGCTTGGCACTGGCTAGTCTTACCTACGAGCAGTACTTC.